This is a list of T cell receptor beta chains from one sample in a study of OX40 agonist ivuxolimab in advanced cancers. Produced via immunoSEQ multiplex PCR; TCRdb's table is partial and in-frame only. This table has tens of thousands of clones, around four fifths appearing once. The sample was CD4+ or CD8+ T cells sorted from blood, taken in a trial of the OX40 agonist ivuxolimab. These receptor sequences come from an adult with an advanced solid tumor such as melanoma, head and neck, liver or kidney cancer. CDR3s include the opening cysteine and the closing phenylalanine or tryptophan. D genes are given only for firm matches. A row's size may be missing; if present it is once, few, many or a size class.

d_gene: -; j_gene: TRBJ2-7; v_gene: TRBV7-6; abundance: -; len: 13; CDR3nt: TGTGCCAGCAGCAAAGGGGGAACCTACGAGCAGTACTTC; CDR3aa: CASSKGGTYEQYF
d_gene: -; j_gene: TRBJ2-3; v_gene: TRBV6-5; abundance: -; len: 14; CDR3nt: TGTGCCAGTTCTTCAGGACTAAGCACAGATACGCAGTATTTT; CDR3aa: CASSSGLSTDTQYF
d_gene: -; j_gene: TRBJ1-1; v_gene: TRBV2; abundance: once; len: 14; CDR3nt: TGTGCCAGCAGTGTAAGTCAAGGGTACACTGAAGCTTTCTTT; CDR3aa: CASSVSQGYTEAFF
d_gene: TRBD1; j_gene: TRBJ2-3; v_gene: TRBV4-2; abundance: -; len: 17; CDR3nt: TGTGCCAGCAGCCAAGATGGGGGGACAGGGGGCACAGATACGCAGTATTTT; CDR3aa: CASSQDGGTGGTDTQYF
d_gene: -; j_gene: TRBJ2-5; v_gene: TRBV27; abundance: -; len: 10; CDR3nt: TGTGCCAGCGGGCAAGAGACCCAGTACTTC; CDR3aa: CASGQETQYF
d_gene: -; j_gene: TRBJ1-5; v_gene: TRBV4-3; abundance: once; len: 15; CDR3nt: TGCGCCAGCAGCCAAGACATAGGGGGTGGTCAGCCCCAGCATTTT; CDR3aa: CASSQDIGGGQPQHF
d_gene: TRBD1; j_gene: TRBJ1-2; v_gene: TRBV19; abundance: -; len: 15; CDR3nt: TGTGCCAGTAGTACCCCGACAGGGGGCCAAGGCCTCTACACCTTC; CDR3aa: CASSTPTGGQGLYTF
d_gene: TRBD2; j_gene: TRBJ2-3; v_gene: TRBV28; abundance: -; len: 16; CDR3nt: TGTGCCAGCACTGGGGCTAGCGGGGGGTCCACAGATACGCAGTATTTT; CDR3aa: CASTGASGGSTDTQYF
d_gene: TRBD1; j_gene: TRBJ1-6; v_gene: TRBV6-5; abundance: -; len: 15; CDR3nt: TGTGCCAGCAGTTACTCCGGGCAGGGGGCCTCACCCCTCCACTTT; CDR3aa: CASSYSGQGASPLHF
d_gene: TRBD1; j_gene: TRBJ2-2; v_gene: TRBV7-2; abundance: once; len: 14; CDR3nt: TGTGCCAGCAGCTCAGACAGGGTGGCCGGGGAGCTGTTTTTT; CDR3aa: CASSSDRVAGELFF
d_gene: -; j_gene: TRBJ1-6; v_gene: TRBV14; abundance: -; len: 12; CDR3nt: TGTGCCAGCAGCGGCAGGGGCTCACCCCTCCACTTT; CDR3aa: CASSGRGSPLHF
d_gene: -; j_gene: TRBJ2-1; v_gene: TRBV14; abundance: -; len: 15; CDR3nt: TGTGCCAGCAGCCAAGCCGGAGGGGGGTGGAATGAGCAGTTCTTC; CDR3aa: CASSQAGGGWNEQFF
d_gene: TRBD1; j_gene: TRBJ1-2; v_gene: TRBV7-2; abundance: -; len: 13; CDR3nt: TGTGCCAGCAGCTTAGGAGGGGGCGGGGGCTACACCTTC; CDR3aa: CASSLGGGGGYTF
d_gene: -; j_gene: TRBJ1-2; v_gene: TRBV27; abundance: -; len: 15; CDR3nt: TGTGCCAGCAGTTCTTCATCCAACGCCCGCTATGGCTACACCTTC; CDR3aa: CASSSSSNARYGYTF
d_gene: -; j_gene: TRBJ2-4; v_gene: TRBV6-6; abundance: few; len: 11; CDR3nt: TGTGCCAGCAGCACTCAACAGGTTCAGTACTTC; CDR3aa: CASSTQQVQYF
d_gene: -; j_gene: TRBJ2-7; v_gene: TRBV12-5; abundance: -; len: 15; CDR3nt: TGTGCTAGTGGTTCCCCGGTAGAGAATCCCTACGAGCAGTACTTC; CDR3aa: CASGSPVENPYEQYF
d_gene: TRBD2; j_gene: TRBJ2-1; v_gene: TRBV7-6; abundance: -; len: 18; CDR3nt: TGTGCCAGCAGCTTAGAACTAGCGGGGGGCATCCACGACAATGAGCAGTTCTTC; CDR3aa: CASSLELAGGIHDNEQFF
d_gene: -; j_gene: TRBJ1-2; v_gene: TRBV30; abundance: -; len: 13; CDR3nt: TGTGCCAACACGCGACAGACCGCCGGTGGCTACACCTTC; CDR3aa: CANTRQTAGGYTF
d_gene: -; j_gene: TRBJ1-3; v_gene: TRBV27; abundance: -; len: 15; CDR3nt: TGTGCCAGCAGTTTACAGGGTTCTCTTGGAAACACCATATATTTT; CDR3aa: CASSLQGSLGNTIYF
d_gene: -; j_gene: TRBJ2-1; v_gene: TRBV28; abundance: -; len: 12; CDR3nt: TGTGCCAGCAGTTTCAGGGTGGGCGGCAGTTTCTTC; CDR3aa: CASSFRVGGSFF
d_gene: -; j_gene: TRBJ2-5; v_gene: TRBV2; abundance: -; len: 13; CDR3nt: TGTGCCAGCGAAGTCGGTAGCAGGAGAGACCAGTACTTC; CDR3aa: CASEVGSRRDQYF
d_gene: -; j_gene: TRBJ2-5; v_gene: TRBV4-2; abundance: -; len: 16; CDR3nt: TGTGCCAGCAGCCAAGGTATAGGGCCACCTGGGGAGACCCAGTACTTC; CDR3aa: CASSQGIGPPGETQYF
d_gene: -; j_gene: TRBJ1-2; v_gene: TRBV5-4; abundance: once; len: 13; CDR3nt: TGTGCCAGCAGCTTGGAGACTAACTATGGCTACACCTTC; CDR3aa: CASSLETNYGYTF
d_gene: -; j_gene: TRBJ1-1; v_gene: TRBV11-3; abundance: few; len: 13; CDR3nt: TGTGCCAGCAGCCAAATGGGTGACACTGAAGCTTTCTTT; CDR3aa: CASSQMGDTEAFF
d_gene: -; j_gene: TRBJ2-6; v_gene: TRBV11-3; abundance: -; len: 16; CDR3nt: TGTGCCAGCAGCTTAGGATACGGGGCTGGGGCCAACGTCCTGACTTTC; CDR3aa: CASSLGYGAGANVLTF
d_gene: TRBD1; j_gene: TRBJ2-6; v_gene: TRBV11-1; abundance: -; len: 16; CDR3nt: TGTGCCAGCAGCTCCGCGGACAGGGCTGGGGCCAACGTCCTGACTTTC; CDR3aa: CASSSADRAGANVLTF
d_gene: TRBD2; j_gene: TRBJ2-1; v_gene: TRBV6-6; abundance: once; len: 16; CDR3nt: TGTGCCAGCACCCCACGGGGGGGTATGGCTCACAATGAGCAGTTCTTC; CDR3aa: CASTPRGGMAHNEQFF
d_gene: TRBD2; j_gene: TRBJ2-3; v_gene: TRBV28; abundance: -; len: 14; CDR3nt: TGTGCCAGCACGGACGGGGGGGCCAGAGATACGCAGTATTTT; CDR3aa: CASTDGGARDTQYF
d_gene: -; j_gene: TRBJ2-5; v_gene: TRBV9; abundance: -; len: 15; CDR3nt: TGTGCCAGCAGCGTAGGTACAGGGAGGGAAGAGACCCAGTACTTC; CDR3aa: CASSVGTGREETQYF
d_gene: TRBD1; j_gene: TRBJ2-7; v_gene: TRBV28; abundance: once; len: 16; CDR3nt: TGTGCCAGCAGTGCCGGACAGGCTATAGACTCCTACGAGCAGTACTTC; CDR3aa: CASSAGQAIDSYEQYF
d_gene: -; j_gene: TRBJ2-3; v_gene: TRBV5-1; abundance: -; len: 14; CDR3nt: TGCGCCAGCAGACCGGGTGGGGGAGCAGATACGCAGTATTTT; CDR3aa: CASRPGGGADTQYF
d_gene: TRBD2; j_gene: TRBJ2-1; v_gene: TRBV5-4; abundance: once; len: 14; CDR3nt: TGTGCCAGCAGCTCCGGGACTACTCAGGATGAGCAGTTCTTC; CDR3aa: CASSSGTTQDEQFF
d_gene: -; j_gene: TRBJ1-2; v_gene: TRBV28; abundance: -; len: 15; CDR3nt: TGTGCCAGCAGTTTAATGATAGGGGTGAACTATGGCTACACCTTC; CDR3aa: CASSLMIGVNYGYTF
d_gene: -; j_gene: TRBJ2-5; v_gene: TRBV30; abundance: once; len: 12; CDR3nt: TGTGCCTGGAGTGACCCCCAAGAGACCCAGTACTTC; CDR3aa: CAWSDPQETQYF
d_gene: TRBD1; j_gene: TRBJ2-2; v_gene: TRBV18; abundance: -; len: 15; CDR3nt: TGTGCCAGCTCAAGGAACCGGGACAGGGCCGGGGAGCTGTTTTTT; CDR3aa: CASSRNRDRAGELFF
d_gene: -; j_gene: TRBJ2-7; v_gene: TRBV5-1; abundance: -; len: 14; CDR3nt: TGCGCCAGCAGCTTTGGGCTAGCTGTCGACGAGCAGTACTTC; CDR3aa: CASSFGLAVDEQYF
d_gene: -; j_gene: TRBJ1-2; v_gene: TRBV6-4; abundance: -; len: 14; CDR3nt: TGTGCCAGCAGTCTCCAGGACCGCTACTATGGCTACACCTTC; CDR3aa: CASSLQDRYYGYTF
d_gene: -; j_gene: TRBJ2-5; v_gene: TRBV15; abundance: -; len: 14; CDR3nt: TGTGCCACCAGCAGCGGACTGGTACAAGAGACCCAGTACTTC; CDR3aa: CATSSGLVQETQYF
d_gene: -; j_gene: TRBJ1-2; v_gene: TRBV28; abundance: -; len: 14; CDR3nt: TGTGCCAGCAGTCGAGGGGGGAATAACTATGGCTACACCTTC; CDR3aa: CASSRGGNNYGYTF
d_gene: TRBD1; j_gene: TRBJ2-2; v_gene: TRBV30; abundance: -; len: 16; CDR3nt: TGTGCCTGGACTCCAGCGGACAGGGTCAACACCGGGGAGCTGTTTTTT; CDR3aa: CAWTPADRVNTGELFF
d_gene: -; j_gene: TRBJ2-2; v_gene: TRBV30; abundance: -; len: 14; CDR3nt: TGTGCCTGGAACCTACTCCAGGGTAGGGGGGAGCTGTTTTTT; CDR3aa: CAWNLLQGRGELFF
d_gene: TRBD1; j_gene: TRBJ1-2; v_gene: TRBV7-2; abundance: -; len: 15; CDR3nt: TGTGCCAGCAGCTCGGGGACAGGGGGTTCTCGGGGCTACACCTTC; CDR3aa: CASSSGTGGSRGYTF
d_gene: -; j_gene: TRBJ1-5; v_gene: TRBV29-1; abundance: once; len: 12; CDR3nt: TGCAGCGTTGGGAGGGCTGGACAGCCCCAGCATTTT; CDR3aa: CSVGRAGQPQHF
d_gene: -; j_gene: TRBJ2-7; v_gene: TRBV5-6; abundance: -; len: 14; CDR3nt: TGTGCCAGCAGCGCGGAGACAGCCGGCTACGAGCAGTACTTC; CDR3aa: CASSAETAGYEQYF
d_gene: -; j_gene: TRBJ1-5; v_gene: TRBV7-9; abundance: -; len: 12; CDR3nt: TGTGCCAGCGCCCGGGAAAGGGAGCCCCAGCATTTT; CDR3aa: CASAREREPQHF